This is a list of T cell receptor beta chains from one sample in a study of shared clonotypes between healthy human individuals. Produced via immunoSEQ multiplex PCR; TCRdb's table is partial and in-frame only. The data show 650,000 to 800,000 clones, roughly two thirds seen once. The sequenced sample was memory CD4+ T cells sorted from blood. These receptors were obtained from a young woman in good health. Both conserved end residues are part of each CDR3. Fields, in order: V gene, D gene, clone size, J gene, CDR3 DNA, CDR3 protein. D genes are given only for firm matches. A row's size may be missing; if present it is once, few, many or a size class.

TRBV6-5	NA	NA	TRBJ1-3	TGTGCCAGCATTGGCAGGGCGAACACCATATATTTT	CASIGRANTIYF
TRBV6-1	TRBD1	NA	TRBJ1-1	TGTGCGAGCCAAGTGGAGACAGGGGGCTATGAAGCTTTCTTT	CASQVETGGYEAFF
TRBV5-4	NA	NA	TRBJ2-7	TGTGCCAGCAGCTTGAGGCCTACCACAGCTTACGAGCAGTACTTC	CASSLRPTTAYEQYF
TRBV5-1	TRBD2	NA	TRBJ2-7	TGCGCCAGCAGCTCTCAGCGGGAGGGCCCCTACGAGCAGTACTTC	CASSSQREGPYEQYF
TRBV14	TRBD2	NA	TRBJ2-1	TGTGCCAGCAGCCAAGATCGACTAGCGGGAGTGGGTGAGCAGTTCTTC	CASSQDRLAGVGEQFF
TRBV28	NA	NA	TRBJ1-4	TGTGCCAGCAGTCCGCGCGGGGAAAAACTGTTTTTT	CASSPRGEKLFF
TRBV5-4	NA	NA	TRBJ1-4	TGTGCCAGCAGCCCCGGGCAGGGAGGGGAAAAACTGTTTTTT	CASSPGQGGEKLFF
TRBV2	NA	NA	TRBJ2-2	TGTGCCAGCAGTAGGGCCCGCGTCGGGGAGCTGTTTTTT	CASSRARVGELFF
TRBV9	NA	few	TRBJ1-1	TGTGCCAGCAGCGTATCGTGGGGAAACACTGAAGCTTTCTTT	CASSVSWGNTEAFF
TRBV4-1	TRBD1	NA	TRBJ2-5	TGCGCCAGCAGCCCCAGGGACAGAGAAAAAGAGACCCAGTACTTC	CASSPRDREKETQYF
TRBV28	TRBD1	many	TRBJ1-1	TGTGCCAGCAGTTTAGGGGATGGGACAGGGAGGGCTTTCTTT	CASSLGDGTGRAFF
TRBV19	NA	once	TRBJ2-2	TGTGCCAGTACCTACTCTTTCCGGGGAAACGGGGAGCTGTTTTTT	CASTYSFRGNGELFF
TRBV5-1	TRBD2	NA	TRBJ2-3	TGCGCCAGCAGATTGCAACTAGCGGGATCAGATACGCAGTATTTT	CASRLQLAGSDTQYF
TRBV19	TRBD1	NA	TRBJ1-1	TGTGCCAGTAGTACACGACAGGGCGGCACTGAAGCTTTCTTT	CASSTRQGGTEAFF
TRBV14	NA	NA	TRBJ1-1	TGTGCCAGCAGCAGGCTATACGGGGGGTTTTCTGAAGCTTTCTTT	CASSRLYGGFSEAFF
TRBV20-1	TRBD2	once	TRBJ2-7	TGCAGTGCCGCGGGGGGCCTCGAGCAGTACTTC	CSAAGGLEQYF